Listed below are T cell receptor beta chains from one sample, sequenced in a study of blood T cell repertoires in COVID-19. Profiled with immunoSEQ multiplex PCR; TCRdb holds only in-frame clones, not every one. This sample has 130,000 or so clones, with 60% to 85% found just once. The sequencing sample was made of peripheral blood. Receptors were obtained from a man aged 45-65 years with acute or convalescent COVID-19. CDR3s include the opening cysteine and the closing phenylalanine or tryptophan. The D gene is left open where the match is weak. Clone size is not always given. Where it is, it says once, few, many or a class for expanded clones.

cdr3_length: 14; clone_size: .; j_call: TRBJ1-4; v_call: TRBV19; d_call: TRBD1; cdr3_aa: CASSSGQGEEKLFF; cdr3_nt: TGTGCCAGTAGTTCGGGACAGGGTGAGGAAAAACTGTTTTTT
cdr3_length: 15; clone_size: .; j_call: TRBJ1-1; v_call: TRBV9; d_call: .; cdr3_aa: CASSVEGGAGTEAFF; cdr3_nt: TGTGCCAGCAGCGTAGAGGGGGGAGCGGGGACTGAAGCTTTCTTT
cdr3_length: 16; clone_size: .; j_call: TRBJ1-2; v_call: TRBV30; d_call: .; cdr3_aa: CAWSVKRQSLPYGYTF; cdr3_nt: TGTGCCTGGAGTGTAAAGAGGCAGAGCCTACCCTATGGCTACACCTTC
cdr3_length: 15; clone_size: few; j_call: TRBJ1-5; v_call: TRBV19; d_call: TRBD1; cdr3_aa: CASLRDRASHQPQHF; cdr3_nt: TGTGCCAGCCTCCGGGACAGGGCGTCCCATCAGCCCCAGCATTTT
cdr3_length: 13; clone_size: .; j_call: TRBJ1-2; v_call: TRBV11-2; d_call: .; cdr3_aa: CASSFDTVYGYTF; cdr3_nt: TGTGCCAGCAGCTTCGACACGGTCTATGGCTACACCTTC
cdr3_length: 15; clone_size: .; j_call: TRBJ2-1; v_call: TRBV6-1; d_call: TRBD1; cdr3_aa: CASSEDGQGGNEQFF; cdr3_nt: TGTGCCAGCAGTGAAGATGGACAGGGTGGGAATGAGCAGTTCTTC
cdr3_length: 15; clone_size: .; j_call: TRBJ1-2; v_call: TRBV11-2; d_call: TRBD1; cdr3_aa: CASSPNDRQGKGYTF; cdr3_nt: TGTGCCAGCAGCCCAAATGATCGACAGGGCAAGGGCTACACCTTC
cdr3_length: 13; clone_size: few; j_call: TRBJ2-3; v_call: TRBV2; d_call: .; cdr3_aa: CASSLANTDTQYF; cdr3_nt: TGTGCCAGCTCACTAGCTAACACAGATACGCAGTATTTT
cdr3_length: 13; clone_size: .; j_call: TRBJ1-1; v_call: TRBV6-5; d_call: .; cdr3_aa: CASRYSSGTEAFF; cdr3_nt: TGTGCCAGCAGGTATAGTTCGGGAACTGAAGCTTTCTTT
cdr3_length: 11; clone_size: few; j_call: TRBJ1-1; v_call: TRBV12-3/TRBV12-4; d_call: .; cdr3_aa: CASRRGSEAFF; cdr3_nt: TGTGCCAGCAGAAGAGGCTCTGAAGCTTTCTTT
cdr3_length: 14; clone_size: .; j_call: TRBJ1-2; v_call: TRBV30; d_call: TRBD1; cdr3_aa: CAWSHRGQSYGYTF; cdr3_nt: TGTGCCTGGAGTCATAGGGGGCAATCCTATGGCTACACCTTC
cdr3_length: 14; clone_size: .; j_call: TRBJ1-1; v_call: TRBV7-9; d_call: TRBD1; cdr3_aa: CASSLVTGGFEAFF; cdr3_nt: TGTGCCAGCAGCTTAGTGACAGGGGGCTTTGAAGCTTTCTTT
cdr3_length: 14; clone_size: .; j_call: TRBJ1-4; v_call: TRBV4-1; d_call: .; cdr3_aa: CASRGGLEGEKLFF; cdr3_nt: TGCGCCAGCAGGGGTGGTTTGGAGGGCGAAAAACTGTTTTTT
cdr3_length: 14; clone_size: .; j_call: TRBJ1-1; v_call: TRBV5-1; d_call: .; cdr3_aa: CASSLVGGTTEAFF; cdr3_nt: TGCGCCAGCAGCTTGGTGGGGGGGACCACTGAAGCTTTCTTT
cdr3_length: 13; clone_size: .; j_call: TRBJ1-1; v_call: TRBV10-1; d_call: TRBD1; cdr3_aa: CASRGQGGTEAFF; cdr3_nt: TGCGCCAGCCGCGGACAGGGCGGAACTGAAGCTTTCTTT
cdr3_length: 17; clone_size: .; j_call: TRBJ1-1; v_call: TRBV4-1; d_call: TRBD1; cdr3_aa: CASSQPDRGGSYTEAFF; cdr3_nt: TGCGCCAGCAGCCAACCGGACAGGGGCGGTTCGTACACTGAAGCTTTCTTT
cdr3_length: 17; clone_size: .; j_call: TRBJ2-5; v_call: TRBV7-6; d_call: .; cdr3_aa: CASSLGETDRNQETQYF; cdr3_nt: TGTGCCAGCAGCTTGGGGGAGACGGACAGAAACCAAGAGACCCAGTACTTC
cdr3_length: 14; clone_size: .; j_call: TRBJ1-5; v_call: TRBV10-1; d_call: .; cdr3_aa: CASSPGGREQPQHF; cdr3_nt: TGCGCCAGCAGTCCCGGGGGGCGAGAGCAGCCCCAGCATTTT
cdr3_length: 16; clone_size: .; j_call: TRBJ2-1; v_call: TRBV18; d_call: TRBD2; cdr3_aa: CASSPGGRAGYNEQFF; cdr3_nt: TGTGCCAGCTCACCAGGGGGACGAGCGGGGTACAATGAGCAGTTCTTC
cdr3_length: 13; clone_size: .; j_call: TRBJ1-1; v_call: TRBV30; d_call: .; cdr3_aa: CAWGPRRDTEAFF; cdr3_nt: TGTGCCTGGGGTCCCCGCAGGGACACTGAAGCTTTCTTT
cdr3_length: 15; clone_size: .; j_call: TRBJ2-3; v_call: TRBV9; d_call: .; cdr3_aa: CASSVAGAGTDTQYF; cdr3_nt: TGTGCCAGCAGCGTAGCAGGGGCTGGCACAGATACGCAGTATTTT
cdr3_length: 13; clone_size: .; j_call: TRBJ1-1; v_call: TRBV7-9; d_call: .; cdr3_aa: CASSLEDGGEAFF; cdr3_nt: TGTGCCAGCAGCTTGGAGGACGGTGGTGAAGCTTTCTTT
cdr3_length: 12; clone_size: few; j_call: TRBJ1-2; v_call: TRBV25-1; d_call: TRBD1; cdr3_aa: CASNSPGTGNTF; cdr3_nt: TGTGCCAGCAATAGTCCCGGGACAGGGAACACCTTC
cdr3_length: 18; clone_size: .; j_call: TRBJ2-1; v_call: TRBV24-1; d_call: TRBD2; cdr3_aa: CATSDLKLAGESYNEQFF; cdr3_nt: TGTGCCACCAGTGATTTGAAGCTAGCGGGGGAGTCCTACAATGAGCAGTTCTTC
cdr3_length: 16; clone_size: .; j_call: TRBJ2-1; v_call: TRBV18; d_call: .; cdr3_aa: CASSPRQASSYNEQFF; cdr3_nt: TGTGCCAGCTCACCTAGACAGGCCAGCTCCTACAATGAGCAGTTCTTC
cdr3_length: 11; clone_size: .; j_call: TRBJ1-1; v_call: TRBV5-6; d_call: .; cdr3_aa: CASGRRAEAFF; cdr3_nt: TGTGCCAGCGGGCGGAGGGCTGAAGCTTTCTTT
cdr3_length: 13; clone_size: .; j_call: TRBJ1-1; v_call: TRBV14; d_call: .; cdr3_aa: CASSQDSHTEAFF; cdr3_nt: TGTGCCAGCAGCCAGGACAGTCACACTGAAGCTTTCTTT
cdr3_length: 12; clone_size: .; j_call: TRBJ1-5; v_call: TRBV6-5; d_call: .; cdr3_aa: CASSKPGQPQHF; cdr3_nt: TGTGCCAGCAGCAAGCCCGGGCAGCCCCAGCATTTT
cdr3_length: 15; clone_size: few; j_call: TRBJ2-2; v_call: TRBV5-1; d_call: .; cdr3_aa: CASSFVGGNTGELFF; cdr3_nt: TGCGCCAGCAGCTTTGTCGGGGGGAACACCGGGGAGCTGTTTTTT